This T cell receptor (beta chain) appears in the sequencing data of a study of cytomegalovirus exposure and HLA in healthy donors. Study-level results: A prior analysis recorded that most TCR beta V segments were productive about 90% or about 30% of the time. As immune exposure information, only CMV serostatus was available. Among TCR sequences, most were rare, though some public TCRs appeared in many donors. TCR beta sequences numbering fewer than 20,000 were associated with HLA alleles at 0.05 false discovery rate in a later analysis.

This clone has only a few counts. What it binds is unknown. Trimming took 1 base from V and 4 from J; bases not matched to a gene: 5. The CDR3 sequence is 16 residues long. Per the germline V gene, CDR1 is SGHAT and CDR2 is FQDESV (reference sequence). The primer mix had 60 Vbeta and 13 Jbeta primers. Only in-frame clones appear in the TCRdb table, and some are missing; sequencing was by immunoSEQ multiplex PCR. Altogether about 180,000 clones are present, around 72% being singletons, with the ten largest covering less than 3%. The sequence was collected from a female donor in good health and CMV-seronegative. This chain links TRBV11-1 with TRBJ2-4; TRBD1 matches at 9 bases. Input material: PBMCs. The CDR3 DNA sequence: TGTGCCAGCAGCTTAGATCCCGGACAGGGGAAAAACATTCAGTACTTC. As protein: CASSLDPGQGKNIQYF. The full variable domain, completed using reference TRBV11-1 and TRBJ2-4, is EAEVAQSPRYKITEKSQAVAFWCDPISGHATLYWYRQILGQGPELLVQFQDESVVDDSQLPKDRFSAERLKGVDSTLKIQPAELGDSAMYLCASSLDPGQGKNIQYFGAGTRLSVL.